These 18 T cell receptor beta chains share one sample of origin, sequenced in a study of memory CD4+ T cells and cytomegalovirus serostatus. Single viable CD3+CD4+CD8-CD45RO+ cells were sorted as the memory CD4+ T cells. Method: immunoSEQ multiplex PCR; TCRdb's copy keeps in-frame clones and lacks some. The sample includes under 55,000 clones, 70% to 80% seen only once; the top ten take around 1.6%. The sample consisted of memory CD4+ T cells from blood. These TCRs come from an adult in good health and CMV-seronegative.

The chain couples TRBV5-1 to TRBJ2-3, with TRBD2 matching 8 bases. Germline V lookup: CDR1 SGHRS, CDR2 YFSETQ. The V gene end was trimmed by 0 bases and the J gene end by 0 bases; junction bases not matched to a gene: 3. The CDR3 length is 16 residues. The CDR3 region has the DNA TGCGCCAGCAGCTTGGTTTCTAGCGGGAGCACAGATACGCAGTATTTT. It encodes CASSLVSSGSTDTQYF.

For this clone: The same CDR3 arises from other DNA sequences in this sample as well. The rearrangement uses TRBV5-4 and TRBJ1-3; perhaps TRBD1 as D (6 bases). This CDR3 contains 14 residues. V gave up 1 base and J gave up 4 bases, with 9 bases separating them. CDR1 is SGHNT, CDR2 YYREEE, per germline (reference sequence). The CDR3 loop is CASSLQGSGNTIYF. The CDR3 DNA reads as TGTGCCAGCAGCTTGCAGGGGAGCGGAAACACCATATATTTT.

V and J are TRBV4-2 and TRBJ1-2; D remains unclear. The CDR3 runs 14 residues. Germline CDR1 is LGHNA and CDR2 is YNFKEQ. The germline V and J ends were trimmed by 0 bases and 7 bases, with 12 bases remaining between them. CDR3 sequence reads: CASSQEAPNGGYTF. CDR3 in DNA: TGTGCCAGCAGCCAAGAGGCACCGAATGGTGGCTACACCTTC.

The gene calls are TRBV11-2 and TRBJ2-3, with D hard to call. Trimming removed 5 bases from V and 1 base from J, with 16 bases in between. CDR3 length: 16 amino acids. CDR1 is SGHAT, CDR2 FQNNGV, per germline. This CDR3 is CASSLRRTLRTDTQYF. As DNA, the CDR3 is TGTGCCAGCAGCCTGAGACGGACCCTTCGCACAGATACGCAGTATTTT.

The chain couples TRBV5-8 to TRBJ2-1; D is unclear. This CDR3 has 16 amino acids. Trimming cost V 2 bases and J 4 bases, with 16 bases left between them. CDR1 is SGHTS and CDR2 is YDEGEE in the germline V gene. CDR3 in DNA: TGTGCCAGCAGCTTCATGTCGAGACTGGGATACAATGAGCAGTTCTTC. Its translation: CASSFMSRLGYNEQFF.

The gene calls are TRBV12-5 and TRBJ2-2; the D gene is possibly TRBD2 (6 bases). V was cut by 0 bases and J by 6 bases, with 14 bases left in between. Germline CDR1 LGHNT, CDR2 FRNRAP. The CDR3 covers 16 residues. The CDR3 nucleotides are TGTGCTAGTGGTTTGGTACGGGGTGCGGGGTCCGGGGAGCTGTTTTTT. Its protein product is CASGLVRGAGSGELFF.

J is TRBJ2-7 and V is TRBV7-9, with 11 bases fitting TRBD1. This CDR3 region has 17 residues. Germline V gene data show CDR1 as SEHNR and CDR2 as FQNEAQ (reference sequence). With V trimmed by 4 bases and J by 2 bases, 10 bases remained unmatched. The CDR3 here is CASSSLGTGGSTYEQYF. As DNA, the CDR3 is TGTGCCAGCAGCTCGCTCGGGACAGGGGGTTCGACCTACGAGCAGTACTTC.

This clone was seen a handful of times. The rearrangement uses TRBV5-4 and TRBJ2-7, with a tentative D call TRBD2 (5 bases). CDR1 is SGHNT, CDR2 YYREEE, per germline (reference sequence). V was trimmed by 3 bases and J by 7 bases, leaving 14 bases between them. The CDR3 consists of 13 residues. CDR3 nucleotide sequence: TGTGCCAGCAGCTCAGGCCCTACGGGGGAGCAGTACTTC. It translates to CASSSGPTGEQYF.

This sequence joins TRBV11-2 and TRBJ2-5; 9 positions agree with TRBD1. J gave up 4 bases and V 5 bases, and 14 bases lay outside the gene matches. This CDR3 contains 17 residues. CDR1 is SGHAT and CDR2 is FQNNGV in the germline V gene. CDR3 sequence reads: CASSRPMWDRDGETQYF. CDR3 DNA sequence: TGTGCCAGCAGCCGACCTATGTGGGACAGGGATGGAGAGACCCAGTACTTC.

This chain links TRBV7-2 with TRBJ2-1, with TRBD2 as a possible D gene (5 bases). This CDR3 has 15 amino acids. V lost 4 bases, J lost 7 bases, and 17 bases lay in between. From germline, CDR1 is SGHTA and CDR2 FQGNSA. The CDR3 loop is CASSSYLEGGNEQFF. The CDR3 nucleotides read TGTGCCAGCAGCTCATATCTAGAGGGTGGGAATGAGCAGTTCTTC. Filled out from reference TRBV7-2 and TRBJ2-1, the complete variable domain reads GAGVSQSPSNKVTEKGKDVELRCDPISGHTALYWYRQSLGQGLEFLIYFQGNSAPDKSGLPSDRFSAERTGGSVSTLTIQRTQQEDSAVYLCASSSYLEGGNEQFFGPGTRLTVL.

This clone showed up just once. This chain links TRBV6-6 with TRBJ1-1; 7 positions match TRBD1. The CDR3 is 15 amino acids. The V gene's germline CDR1 is MNHNY and CDR2 SVGAGI (reference sequence). J lost 1 base, V lost 2 bases, and 4 bases had no gene match. The CDR3 DNA reads TGTGCCAGCAGTTACACCTGGACAGGGAACACTGAAGCTTTCTTT. Translation gives CASSYTWTGNTEAFF.

The chain combines TRBV19 with TRBJ1-2; D is possibly TRBD1 (5 bases). The germline V and J ends were trimmed by 6 bases and 10 bases, with 24 bases remaining between them. This CDR3 has 15 amino acids. CDR1 is LNHDA and CDR2 is SQIVND in the germline V gene (reference sequence). The CDR3 loop reads CASSKNPSTAGYYTF. The CDR3 DNA follows: TGTGCCAGTAGCAAAAATCCGTCGACAGCAGGATACTACACCTTC. Full variable domain (rest looked up from reference TRBV19 and TRBJ1-2): DGGITQSPKYLFRKEGQNVTLSCEQNLNHDAMYWYRQDPGQGLRLIYYSQIVNDFQKGDIAEGYSVSREKKESFPLTVTSAQKNPTAFYLCASSKNPSTAGYYTFGSGTRLTVV.

V usage is TRBV7-2 and J usage is TRBJ2-7; D might be TRBD1 (5 bases). The CDR3 has 13 amino acids. Germline V CDR1 and CDR2: SGHTA, FQGNSA. The V gene lost 3 bases and the J gene lost 6 bases, with 12 bases spanning the gap. The CDR3 reads CASSLQGWVEQYF. CDR3 in DNA: TGTGCCAGCAGCTTGCAGGGATGGGTCGAGCAGTACTTC.

J is TRBJ1-5 and V is TRBV7-2; a possible D gene is TRBD1 (5 bases). This CDR3 comprises 15 residues. Looked up from germline, CDR1 is SGHTA and CDR2 is FQGNSA. V lost 5 bases and J lost 4, with 15 bases in between. The CDR3 bases are TGTGCCAGCAGCAAATCTTTTGCAGGGAATCAGCCCCAGCATTTT. It translates to CASSKSFAGNQPQHF.

This chain links TRBV6-5 with TRBJ1-1; a possible D gene is TRBD1 (5 bases). V gave up 7 bases and J gave up 7 bases, with 19 bases separating them. The CDR3 loop spans 14 amino acids. Germline V lookup: CDR1 MNHEY, CDR2 SVGAGI. DNA of the CDR3: TGTGCCAGCAACAGGAGAGGGCAGGGCAATGAAGCTTTCTTT. The encoded protein is CASNRRGQGNEAFF.

This chain uses TRBV15 with TRBJ1-5, with TRBD1 matching 8 bases. The CDR3 consists of 14 residues. CDR1 is LNHNV and CDR2 is YYDKDF in the germline V gene (reference sequence). V lost 7 bases to trimming and J lost 6 bases; unmatched junction nucleotides: 8. The CDR3 reads CATKSGGLGQPQHF. In DNA form, the CDR3 reads TGTGCCACCAAGTCAGGGGGCTTAGGTCAGCCCCAGCATTTT.

The J gene is TRBJ1-1, the V gene TRBV28; no clear D. This CDR3 contains 15 residues. Germline assignment: CDR1 MDHEN and CDR2 SYDVKM. V was cut by 6 bases and J by 0 bases, with 14 bases left in between. CDR3 bases: TGTGCCAGCAGGCCCTTCCAGCCTATGAACACTGAAGCTTTCTTT. It specifies CASRPFQPMNTEAFF.

The CDR3 spells CASAGGLNTEAFF. The CDR3 DNA reads as TGTGCCAGCGCAGGGGGGTTGAACACTGAAGCTTTCTTT. This chain joins TRBV18 and TRBJ1-1, with 7 bases lining up with TRBD1. The V gene's germline CDR1 is KGHSH and CDR2 LQKENI. The J segment lost 0 bases and the V segment lost 8 bases, leaving 3 bases of the junction unmatched. The CDR3 is 13 residues long.